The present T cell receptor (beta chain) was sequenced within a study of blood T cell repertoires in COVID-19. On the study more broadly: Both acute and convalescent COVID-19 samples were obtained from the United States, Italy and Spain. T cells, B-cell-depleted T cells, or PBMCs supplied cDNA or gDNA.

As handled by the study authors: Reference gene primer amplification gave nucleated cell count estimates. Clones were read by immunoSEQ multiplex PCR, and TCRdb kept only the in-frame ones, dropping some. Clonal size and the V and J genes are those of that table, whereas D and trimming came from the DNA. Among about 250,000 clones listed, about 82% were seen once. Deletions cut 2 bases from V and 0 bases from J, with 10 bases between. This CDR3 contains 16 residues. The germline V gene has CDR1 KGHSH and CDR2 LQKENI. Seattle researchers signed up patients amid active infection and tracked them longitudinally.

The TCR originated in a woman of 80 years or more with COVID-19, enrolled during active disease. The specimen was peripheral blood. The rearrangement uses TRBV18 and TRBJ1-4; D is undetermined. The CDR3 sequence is CASSPNSHATNEKLFF. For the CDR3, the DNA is TGTGCCAGCTCACCAAACAGCCACGCAACTAATGAAAAACTGTTTTTT.